These 2 T cell receptor beta chains share one sample of origin, sequenced in a study of T-cell reconstitution after alpha-beta-depleted transplantation in children (dated by TCRdb to 2016 to 2017). Preparation of the library involved PCR. Sequencer: Illumina HiSeq 2500. To normalize quantification of the TCRbeta repertoire, the TCR libraries were built with molecular barcoding that relied on unique molecular identifiers. Starting from the raw public reads, TCRdb applied fastp trimming at Q25, assembled clones with MiXCR and retained in-frame beta chains. Rows matching on CDR3 protein sequence are summarized as one entry with the most common DNA and genes. This sample gives about 270,000 distinct CDR3 sequences in total; approximately 9.8% of them show up just once. The ten top clones hold over 9% of the sample. Sequences were derived from PBMCs from the stem cell graft donor, sampled from the stem cell graft. These receptors were obtained from a human donor who donated a stem cell graft to a child with SCID.

V and J are TRBV6-5 and TRBJ2-7; TRBD1 is a possible D gene (5 bases). V shed 9 bases and J shed 6 bases, with 12 bases lying between them. Germline V CDR1 and CDR2: MNHEY, SVGAGI. CDR3 size: 11 residues. CDR3 bases: TGTGCCAGAGGCCCTAGGGGCGAGCAGTACTTC. Residues: CARGPRGEQYF.

The chain uses TRBV5-1 and TRBJ2-7; 7 nucleotides line up with TRBD1. The CDR3 is 14 amino acids. V shed 0 bases and J 4 bases; nucleotides not matched to a gene: 4. The germline V gene has CDR1 SGHRS and CDR2 YFSETQ. The chain's CDR3 is CASSLENRGYEQYF. The CDR3 nucleotides read TGCGCCAGCAGCTTGGAAAACAGGGGTTACGAGCAGTACTTC.